The clone carrying this T cell receptor (beta chain) showed up just a few times. This entry is derived from a study of blood T cell repertoires in COVID-19. Study-level background: PBMCs, B-cell-depleted T cells, or T cells were the source of the cDNA or gDNA that made up the material.

The data were produced by immunoSEQ multiplex PCR, yet TCRdb's version contains in-frame clones alone and is incomplete. The sample consists of 300,000 to 400,000 clones, more than 90% of them appearing once. CDR1 is LNHDA and CDR2 is SQIVND in the germline V gene (reference sequence). The CDR3 is 13 residues long. The V gene lost 2 bases and the J gene lost 4 bases, with 9 bases spanning the gap. The rearrangement joins TRBV19 to TRBJ2-7; maybe TRBD2 (5 bases). Sequenced: PBMCs or T cells enriched from blood (not recorded which). The TCR was taken from a woman younger than 45 who had been exposed to COVID-19. In DNA, the CDR3 is TGTGCCAGTAGTATAACTAGTAGTTACGAGCAGTACTTC. Its translation is CASSITSSYEQYF.